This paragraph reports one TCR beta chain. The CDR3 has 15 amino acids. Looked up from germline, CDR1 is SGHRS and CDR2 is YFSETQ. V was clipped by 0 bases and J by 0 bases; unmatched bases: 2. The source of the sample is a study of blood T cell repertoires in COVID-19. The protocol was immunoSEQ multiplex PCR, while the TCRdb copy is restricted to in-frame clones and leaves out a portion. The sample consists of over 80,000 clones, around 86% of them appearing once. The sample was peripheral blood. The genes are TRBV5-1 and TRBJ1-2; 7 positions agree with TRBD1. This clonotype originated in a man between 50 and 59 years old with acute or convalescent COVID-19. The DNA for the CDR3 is TGCGCCAGCAGCTTGGGCGGGACAGCTAACTATGGCTACACCTTC. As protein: CASSLGGTANYGYTF.